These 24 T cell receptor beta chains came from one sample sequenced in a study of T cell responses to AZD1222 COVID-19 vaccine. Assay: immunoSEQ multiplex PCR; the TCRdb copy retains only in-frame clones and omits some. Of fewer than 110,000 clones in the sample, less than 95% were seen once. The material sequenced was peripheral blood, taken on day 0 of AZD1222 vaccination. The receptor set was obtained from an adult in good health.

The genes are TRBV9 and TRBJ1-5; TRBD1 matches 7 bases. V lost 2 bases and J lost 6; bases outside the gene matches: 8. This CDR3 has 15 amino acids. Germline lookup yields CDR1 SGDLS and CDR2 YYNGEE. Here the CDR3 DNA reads TGTGCCAGCAGCGTCGAGGGGGCTTCGGGTCAGCCCCAGCATTTT. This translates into CASSVEGASGQPQHF.

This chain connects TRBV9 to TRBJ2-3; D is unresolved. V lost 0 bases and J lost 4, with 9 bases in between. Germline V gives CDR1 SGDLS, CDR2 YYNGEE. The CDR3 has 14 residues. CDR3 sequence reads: CASSVGLAPDTQYF. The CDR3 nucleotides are TGTGCCAGCAGCGTAGGCTTAGCACCAGATACGCAGTATTTT.

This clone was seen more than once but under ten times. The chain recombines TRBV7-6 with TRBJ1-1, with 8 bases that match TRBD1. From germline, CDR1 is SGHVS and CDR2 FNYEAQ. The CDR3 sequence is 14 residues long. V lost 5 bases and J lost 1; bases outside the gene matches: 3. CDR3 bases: TGTGCCAGCAGCCCGGGACAGGAGAACACTGAAGCTTTCTTT. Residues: CASSPGQENTEAFF.

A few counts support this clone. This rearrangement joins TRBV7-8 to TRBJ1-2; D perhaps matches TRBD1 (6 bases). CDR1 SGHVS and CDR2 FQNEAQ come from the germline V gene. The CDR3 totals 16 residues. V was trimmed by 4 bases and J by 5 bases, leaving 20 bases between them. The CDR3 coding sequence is TGTGCCAGCAGCTACATGGGGGCAGGAAGAATTTATGGCTACACCTTC. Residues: CASSYMGAGRIYGYTF.

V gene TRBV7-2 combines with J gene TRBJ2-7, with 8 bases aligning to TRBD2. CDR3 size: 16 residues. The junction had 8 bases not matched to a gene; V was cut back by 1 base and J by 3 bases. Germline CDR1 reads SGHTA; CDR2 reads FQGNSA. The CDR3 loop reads CASSLGASGFIYEQYF. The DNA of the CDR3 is TGTGCCAGCAGCTTAGGAGCTAGCGGGTTCATCTACGAGCAGTACTTC.

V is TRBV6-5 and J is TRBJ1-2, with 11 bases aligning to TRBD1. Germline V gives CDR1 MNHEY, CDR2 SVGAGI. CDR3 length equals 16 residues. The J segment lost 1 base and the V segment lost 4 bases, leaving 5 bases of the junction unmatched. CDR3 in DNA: TGTGCCAGCAGTTCAGCCGGGACAGGGGGTAACTATGGCTACACCTTC. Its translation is CASSSAGTGGNYGYTF.

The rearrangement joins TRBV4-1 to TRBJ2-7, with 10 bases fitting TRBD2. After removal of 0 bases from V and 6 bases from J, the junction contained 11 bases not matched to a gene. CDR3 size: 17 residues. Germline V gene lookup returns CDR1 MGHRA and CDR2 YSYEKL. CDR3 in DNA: TGCGCCAGCAGCCAAGAGGTTCTAGCGGGGGAAACGGGCGAGCAGTACTTC. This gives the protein CASSQEVLAGETGEQYF.

The CDR3 loop is CASKRDRTYEQYF. The CDR3 DNA reads as TGTGCCAGCAAGAGGGACAGGACCTACGAGCAGTACTTC. The chain recombines TRBV6-5 with TRBJ2-7, with 8 bases fitting TRBD1. After removal of 7 bases from V and 2 bases from J, the junction contained 4 bases not matched to a gene. The germline V gene encodes CDR1 MNHEY and CDR2 SVGAGI. The CDR3 spans 13 residues.

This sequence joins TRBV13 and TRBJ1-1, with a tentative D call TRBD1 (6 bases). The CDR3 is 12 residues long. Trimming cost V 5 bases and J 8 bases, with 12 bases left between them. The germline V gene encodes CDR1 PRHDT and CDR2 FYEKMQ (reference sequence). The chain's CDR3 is CASSPRTAEAFF. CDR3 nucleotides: TGTGCCAGCAGCCCAAGGACAGCCGAAGCTTTCTTT.

CDR3 in amino acids: CASSLAPGLEGPDTQYF. The CDR3 DNA follows: TGTGCCAGCAGCTTAGCGCCGGGACTAGAGGGGCCAGATACGCAGTATTTT. The genes are TRBV7-9 and TRBJ2-3; 8 nucleotides match TRBD2. In germline, CDR1 is SEHNR, CDR2 FQNEAQ (reference sequence). The CDR3 consists of 17 residues. J was trimmed by 4 bases and V by 0 bases; bases with no gene match: 9.

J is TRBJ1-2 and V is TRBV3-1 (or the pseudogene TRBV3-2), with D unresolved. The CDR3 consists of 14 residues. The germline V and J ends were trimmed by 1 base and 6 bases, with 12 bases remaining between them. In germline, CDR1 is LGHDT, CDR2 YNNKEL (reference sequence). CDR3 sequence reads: CASSQVVAANGYTF. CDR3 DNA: TGTGCCAGCAGCCAAGTTGTGGCCGCTAATGGCTACACCTTC.

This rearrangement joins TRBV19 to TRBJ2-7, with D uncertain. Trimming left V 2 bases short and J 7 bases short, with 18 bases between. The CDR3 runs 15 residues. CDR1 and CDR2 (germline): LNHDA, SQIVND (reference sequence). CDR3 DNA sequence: TGTGCCAGTAGTATACGACGGGCCTCAAATGGAGAGCAGTACTTC. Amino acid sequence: CASSIRRASNGEQYF.

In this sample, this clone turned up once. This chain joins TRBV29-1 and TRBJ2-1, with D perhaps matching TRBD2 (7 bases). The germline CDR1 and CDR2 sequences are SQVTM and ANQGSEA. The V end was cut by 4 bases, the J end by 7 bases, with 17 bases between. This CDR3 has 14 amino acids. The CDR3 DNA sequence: TGCAGCGTTGTCGGGGGGCCGGGCGGGAATGAGCAGTTCTTC. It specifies CSVVGGPGGNEQFF.

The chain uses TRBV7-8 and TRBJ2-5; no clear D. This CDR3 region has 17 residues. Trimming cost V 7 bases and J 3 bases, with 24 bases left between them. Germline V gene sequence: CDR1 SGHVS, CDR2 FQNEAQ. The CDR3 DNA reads TGTGCCAGCACCCTTATTCGGCCGGGTAAAAGCAAAGAGACCCAGTACTTC. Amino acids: CASTLIRPGKSKETQYF. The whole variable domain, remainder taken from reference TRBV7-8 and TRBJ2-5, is GAGVSQSPRYKVAKRGQDVALRCDPISGHVSLFWYQQALGQGPEFLTYFQNEAQLDKSGLPSDRFFAERPEGSVSTLKIQRTQQEDSAVYLCASTLIRPGKSKETQYFGPGTRLLVL.

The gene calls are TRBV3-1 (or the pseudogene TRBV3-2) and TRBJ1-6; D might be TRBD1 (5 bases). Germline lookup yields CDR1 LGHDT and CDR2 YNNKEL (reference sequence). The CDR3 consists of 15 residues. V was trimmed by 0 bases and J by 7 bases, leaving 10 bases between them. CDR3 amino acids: CASSQDQGSNSPLHF. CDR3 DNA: TGTGCCAGCAGCCAAGATCAGGGATCAAATTCACCCCTCCACTTT.

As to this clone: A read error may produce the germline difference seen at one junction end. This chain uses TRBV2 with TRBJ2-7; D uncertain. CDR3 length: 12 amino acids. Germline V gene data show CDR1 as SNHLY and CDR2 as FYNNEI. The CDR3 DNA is TGTGTCAGCAGTCCGGGTACCTACGAGCAGTACTTC. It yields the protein CVSSPGTYEQYF.

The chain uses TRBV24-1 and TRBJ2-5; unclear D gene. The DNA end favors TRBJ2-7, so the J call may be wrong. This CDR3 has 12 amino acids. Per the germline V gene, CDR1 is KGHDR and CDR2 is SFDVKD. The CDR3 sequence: CATSDSENEQYF. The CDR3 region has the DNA TGTGCCACCAGTGATTCTGAGAACGAGCAGTACTTC.

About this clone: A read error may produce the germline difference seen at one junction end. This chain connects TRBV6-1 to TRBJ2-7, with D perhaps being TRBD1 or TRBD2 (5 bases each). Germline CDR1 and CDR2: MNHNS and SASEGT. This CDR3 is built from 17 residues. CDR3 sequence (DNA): TGTGCCAGCAGCGAAGCGCTCTGGGGGTCAAGCTCCTACGAGCAGTACTTC. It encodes CASSEALWGSSSYEQYF.

The CDR3 sequence: CASSHSGQGIHEQYF. CDR3 nucleotide sequence: TGCGCCAGCAGCCATTCGGGACAGGGCATCCACGAGCAGTACTTC. The chain employs TRBV4-1 and TRBJ2-7, with 9 bases lining up with TRBD1. V lost 3 bases, J lost 5 bases, and 8 bases stayed unmatched. Germline V gene lookup returns CDR1 MGHRA and CDR2 YSYEKL. The CDR3 has 15 residues.

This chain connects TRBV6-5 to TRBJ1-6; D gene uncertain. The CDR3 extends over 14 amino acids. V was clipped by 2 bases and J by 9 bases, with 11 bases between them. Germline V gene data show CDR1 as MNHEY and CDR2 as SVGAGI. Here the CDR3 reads CASSYRQARSPLHF. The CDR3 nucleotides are TGTGCCAGCAGTTACCGCCAGGCCCGTTCACCCCTCCACTTT.

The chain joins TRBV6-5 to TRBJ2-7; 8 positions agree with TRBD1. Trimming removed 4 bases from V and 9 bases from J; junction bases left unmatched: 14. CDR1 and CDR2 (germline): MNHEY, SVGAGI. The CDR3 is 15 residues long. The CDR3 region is CASSSGDRISRGQYF. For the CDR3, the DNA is TGTGCCAGCAGTTCAGGGGACAGGATTTCCAGGGGGCAGTACTTC.

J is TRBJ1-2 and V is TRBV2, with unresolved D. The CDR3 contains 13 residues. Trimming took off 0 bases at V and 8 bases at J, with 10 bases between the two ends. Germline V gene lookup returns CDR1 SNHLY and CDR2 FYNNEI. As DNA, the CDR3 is TGTGCCAGCAGTGAAGCCCCCGCTAGGGGCTACACCTTC. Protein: CASSEAPARGYTF.

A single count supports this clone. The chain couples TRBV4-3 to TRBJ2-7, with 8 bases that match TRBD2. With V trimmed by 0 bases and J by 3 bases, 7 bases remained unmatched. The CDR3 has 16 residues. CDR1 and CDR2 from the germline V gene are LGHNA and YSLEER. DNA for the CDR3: TGCGCCAGCAGCCAAGATGCCGCGGGGGGCCTCTACGAGCAGTACTTC. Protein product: CASSQDAAGGLYEQYF.

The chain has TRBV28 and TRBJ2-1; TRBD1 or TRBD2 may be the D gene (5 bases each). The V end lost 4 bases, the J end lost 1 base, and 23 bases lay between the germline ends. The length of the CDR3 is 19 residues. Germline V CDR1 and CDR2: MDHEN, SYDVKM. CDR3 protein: CASSSLSRGARGSYNEQFF. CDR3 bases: TGTGCCAGCAGTTCCCTTTCGCGCGGCGCGAGGGGATCCTACAATGAGCAGTTCTTC.